A selection of T cell receptor beta chains follows, all from one sample in a study of CD8 T cells in ankylosing spondylitis. Each CDR3 protein is one row after TCRdb ran MiXCR on the 5' RACE reads. The data show approximately 520,000 distinct CDR3 sequences, about 5% seen once. Sequencing was carried out using blood, either unsorted or a sorted T cell fraction (not recorded which). The receptors originated from a male donor with ankylosing spondylitis. Both conserved end residues are part of each CDR3. The order of the fields is CDR3 DNA, CDR3 protein, V gene, J gene, D gene, clone size. D genes are given only for firm matches. A clone size is listed for some rows: how often the clone was seen (once, few, many), or a class if it is expanded.

TGCAGTACCTCGGCGAGCGGGAGCAGAGGATTGAGGTTCTTC	CSTSASGSRGLRFF	TRBV20-1	TRBJ2-1	TRBD2	few
TGCGCCAGCAGCGCGATCACCGGGACAGACCTTTACAATGAGCAGTTCTTC	CASSAITGTDLYNEQFF	TRBV5-1	TRBJ2-1	TRBD1	many
TGTGCCAGCAGTCCGGGGGCCAGGGTGGTGCAGTTCTTC	CASSPGARVVQFF	TRBV6-1	TRBJ2-1	-	many
TGCAGTGCCCCTAGGGTCCTAGCGGGAGCCACCTACGAGCAGTACTTC	CSAPRVLAGATYEQYF	TRBV20-1	TRBJ2-7	TRBD2	-
TGTGCCAGCAGAGAAGGGATCTACGAGCAGTACTTC	CASREGIYEQYF	TRBV28	TRBJ2-7	-	few
TGTGCCATCAGTGACAAGGTTGGAAGTAAAGGGACAAGCTCCTACGAGCAGTACTTC	CAISDKVGSKGTSSYEQYF	TRBV10-3	TRBJ2-7	-	many
TGTGCCAGCAGCCCAAGCCTAGCGGGAGGGCTTGGCGGGGAGCTGTTTTTT	CASSPSLAGGLGGELFF	TRBV7-2	TRBJ2-2	TRBD2	few
TGCAGCGTGCGTAACTTGTGGGAGTTCCAAGAGACCCAGTACTTC	CSVRNLWEFQETQYF	TRBV29-1	TRBJ2-5	-	many
TGCGCCAGCAGCCAAGAGACCCCTATAGGACGATCGGCGGGAGGGGGTACAGATACGCAGTATTTT	CASSQETPIGRSAGGGTDTQYF	TRBV4-1	TRBJ2-3	TRBD2	few
TGCAGTGCTGTTCGGGGGGGCGGGGGAGAGACCCAGTACTTC	CSAVRGGGGETQYF	TRBV20-1	TRBJ2-5	TRBD2	many
TGTGCCAGCAGCTTCACGGGACCGGGCTATGGCTACACCTTC	CASSFTGPGYGYTF	TRBV7-2	TRBJ1-2	-	-
TGCGCCAGCAGTTTGGCCAGGGAGTATTCACCCCTCCACTTT	CASSLAREYSPLHF	TRBV10-2	TRBJ1-6	-	-
TGCAGCGCCTCAGGGACAGGGGGCATCTCCTATGGCTACACCTTC	CSASGTGGISYGYTF	TRBV29-1	TRBJ1-2	TRBD1	many
TGCAGTGCTAGGGCCAGGGGCAGGGAGACCCAGTACTTC	CSARARGRETQYF	TRBV20-1	TRBJ2-5	-	many
TGTGCCATCAGTGCCACTCAGGGAGGGGGCGGTCAGCCCCAGCATTTT	CAISATQGGGGQPQHF	TRBV10-3	TRBJ1-5	TRBD1	many
TGCAGTGCTAGAGAGATAGGACGGGAATTTTATGGCTACACCTTC	CSAREIGREFYGYTF	TRBV20-1	TRBJ1-2	-	many
TGCGCCAGCAGCTCCTTGACTGCTAGCACAGATACGCAGTATTTT	CASSSLTASTDTQYF	TRBV4-3	TRBJ2-3	-	many
TGTGCCAGCAGCCCTCTCAGAGGAGAAAAACTGTTTTTT	CASSPLRGEKLFF	TRBV4-2	TRBJ1-4	-	many
TGTGCCAGCAGCCCGGCCCCCCCGGACAAGAACACTGAAGCTTTCTTT	CASSPAPPDKNTEAFF	TRBV11-2	TRBJ1-1	-	-
TGCAGTGCTAGAGAGGGGACTAGCGGGGGTTACGAGCAGTACTTC	CSAREGTSGGYEQYF	TRBV20-1	TRBJ2-7	TRBD2	many
TGCGCCAGCAGCACTAGCCGGGACTTCCAAGAGACCCAGTACTTC	CASSTSRDFQETQYF	TRBV5-1	TRBJ2-5	-	many
TGCAGTGCTCAGGGGCCAGATACGCAGTATTTT	CSAQGPDTQYF	TRBV20-1	TRBJ2-3	-	few
TGCAGTGCTTTCACACCGGGACTACGTTACAATGAGCAGTTCTTC	CSAFTPGLRYNEQFF	TRBV20-1	TRBJ2-1	TRBD2	many
TGTGCCAGCACCTTAACTGCAGGCCTGCGAGAGACCCAGTACTTC	CASTLTAGLRETQYF	TRBV6-1	TRBJ2-5	-	few
TGTGCCAGTAGTATAGGGACGGGAAGCGCACACGAGCAGTACTTC	CASSIGTGSAHEQYF	TRBV19	TRBJ2-7	-	-
TGCAGTGCTAGAGAGACGGGGTGGGGAAAACTGTTTTTT	CSARETGWGKLFF	TRBV20-1	TRBJ1-4	-	many
TGTGCCAGCAGCTTAGGGATCTTCACCGGGGAGCTGTTTTTT	CASSLGIFTGELFF	TRBV7-2	TRBJ2-2	-	many
TGTGCCAGCAGCTCAGGGGGGGCCTACACTGAAGCTTTCTTT	CASSSGGAYTEAFF	TRBV13	TRBJ1-1	TRBD1	many
TGTGCCAGCAGCCAAACCACCCGCACAGGGTTCACTGAAGCTTTCTTT	CASSQTTRTGFTEAFF	TRBV4-2	TRBJ1-1	-	many
TGTGCCAGCAGTAGGACACAGCGGGTAGGGCAGTTCTTC	CASSRTQRVGQFF	TRBV2	TRBJ2-1	-	-
TGTGCCATCAGTGAGTCGACGGGGGCCGGGGACATTCAGTACTTC	CAISESTGAGDIQYF	TRBV10-3	TRBJ2-4	-	many
TGCAGCGTTGAAGATCGAAGCGGGGGGGCGGGAGATACGCAGTATTTT	CSVEDRSGGAGDTQYF	TRBV29-1	TRBJ2-3	TRBD2	many
TGTGCCAGCAGCTTAGCAGCGGGGTCAACCCAGTACTTC	CASSLAAGSTQYF	TRBV7-9	TRBJ2-5	TRBD2	many
TGTGCCAGACGAGCGGAGAGCTCCTACGAGCAGTACTTC	CARRAESSYEQYF	TRBV12-3/TRBV12-4	TRBJ2-7	-	many
TGTGCCAGCAGCTTGGACAGGCCCGCAGGTGAGCAGTACTTC	CASSLDRPAGEQYF	TRBV11-2	TRBJ2-7	TRBD1	-
TGCAGCGTTGAGGAGAGGGTTGGGGAAAACATTCAGTACTTC	CSVEERVGENIQYF	TRBV29-1	TRBJ2-4	-	many
TGCGCCAGCAGCGCGCAACCGGGACAAAGGAACACTGAAGCTTTCTTT	CASSAQPGQRNTEAFF	TRBV5-1	TRBJ1-1	-	many
TGCAGTGCTACCCTTGGGACAGGGGAGGGAGAGACCCAGTACTTC	CSATLGTGEGETQYF	TRBV20-1	TRBJ2-5	TRBD1	many
TGTGCCAGCAGCTTCACTAGCGCACAAGAGACCCAGTACTTC	CASSFTSAQETQYF	TRBV7-2	TRBJ2-5	TRBD2	many
TGTGCCAGCAGTTACTCGGCTAGCGGGTGGGACAATGAGCAGTTCTTC	CASSYSASGWDNEQFF	TRBV6-5	TRBJ2-1	TRBD2	many
TGCGCCAGCAGCTGGGGGACAGGGGGGTACAATGAGCAGTTCTTC	CASSWGTGGYNEQFF	TRBV5-1	TRBJ2-1	TRBD1	many
TGTGCCAGCAGCCCGGTGACCTCCTACAATGAGCAGTTCTTC	CASSPVTSYNEQFF	TRBV7-9	TRBJ2-1	-	many
TGCAGTGCCACCCGGGACTCCTACGAGCAGTACTTC	CSATRDSYEQYF	TRBV20-1	TRBJ2-7	-	many